A selection of T cell receptor beta chains follows, all from one sample in a study of T cell changes during pregnancy in multiple sclerosis. Sequencing was performed with immunoSEQ multiplex PCR; in TCRdb, only in-frame clones are kept and a portion is missing. The sample has approximately 59,000 clones; more than 75% are singletons. The sequencing used peripheral blood, collected in the third trimester of pregnancy. The receptor set was obtained from a female donor in good health, enrolled as a control in a pregnancy study. The CDR3 runs from the conserved cysteine through the conserved F or W. D genes are given only for firm matches. The listing skips clone size in some rows; elsewhere it reads once, few, many or a size class.

v_gene	abundance	j_gene	d_gene	len	CDR3nt	CDR3aa
TRBV4-3	-	TRBJ1-2	-	12	TGCGCCAGCAGCCGCCCGACAGAAGGCTACACCTTC	CASSRPTEGYTF
TRBV7-8	-	TRBJ2-2	-	14	TGTGCCAGCAGCACTAGACCGGTGGCCGGGGAGCTGTTTTTT	CASSTRPVAGELFF
TRBV6-6	few	TRBJ1-6	-	12	TGTGCCAGCAGTTCGTCAGGCTTGCCCCTCCACTTT	CASSSSGLPLHF
TRBV28	-	TRBJ2-7	TRBD2	14	TGTGCCAGCCATACGACTAGCGGGACCTACGAGCAGTACTTC	CASHTTSGTYEQYF
TRBV7-3	once	TRBJ2-3	-	14	TGTGCCAGCAGCTTGGGACATGCCGGGGATACGCAGTATTTT	CASSLGHAGDTQYF
TRBV7-2	-	TRBJ2-7	-	15	TGTGCCAGCAGCTTTGAGGGGGGGGGCTCTAAAGAGCAGTACTTC	CASSFEGGGSKEQYF
TRBV7-2	-	TRBJ2-6	-	15	TGTGCCAGCGGCAGGGAATACTCTGGGGCCAACGTCCTGACTTTC	CASGREYSGANVLTF
TRBV6-6	-	TRBJ1-2	-	13	TGTGCCAGCAGTTACTCGGGCAGGAATGGCTACACCTTC	CASSYSGRNGYTF
TRBV9	-	TRBJ1-2	-	15	TGTGCCAGCAGCCGAGCTACGCCGGGGGGAAGCGGCTACACCTTC	CASSRATPGGSGYTF
TRBV30	few	TRBJ1-2	-	14	TGTGCCTGGAGGGACAGAAGAAAGCACTATGGCTACACCTTC	CAWRDRRKHYGYTF
TRBV18	-	TRBJ2-7	TRBD2	14	TGTGCCAGCTCACCAAAGGGACTAGCGTACGAGCAGTACTTC	CASSPKGLAYEQYF
TRBV29-1	-	TRBJ1-4	-	16	TGCAGCGTTGGAGAATCAACAGGTTCAACTAATGAAAAACTGTTTTTT	CSVGESTGSTNEKLFF
TRBV7-9	-	TRBJ2-7	TRBD2	14	TGTGCCAGCAGCTTAGTTGGGACTAACTACGAGCAGTACTTC	CASSLVGTNYEQYF
TRBV7-8	-	TRBJ1-2	-	13	TGTGCCAGCAGCTTAGACAAAAACTATGGCTACACCTTC	CASSLDKNYGYTF
TRBV18	-	TRBJ1-5	TRBD1	15	TGTGCCAGCTCACGGGGACAGGGGGGCAATCAGCCCCAGCATTTT	CASSRGQGGNQPQHF